This TCR beta chain was documented in a study of blood T cells in healthy people across ages. Overall study results and limits: When set beside aged donors, long-lived donors presented more naive CD4+ cells and higher diversity. PBMCs were not sorted, which prevented a conclusive comparison of naive versus antigen-experienced cells. Diversity estimated from one million T cells was considered an underestimate.

The CDR3 consists of 16 residues. The V gene end was trimmed by 1 base and the J gene end by 7 bases; junction bases not matched to a gene: 12. In germline, CDR1 is LGHDT, CDR2 YNNKEL (reference sequence). Note on this clonotype: The target antigen is unknown.

The use of a sample-barcoded 5' primer and a J-beta primer mix characterized a second PCR of about 7 to 12 cycles. With 12 random nucleotides, a template-switch adaptor tagged each individual cDNA molecule. TCRdb processed the 5' RACE reads anew with MiXCR; each CDR3 protein has one entry. The sample comprises hundreds of thousands of distinct CDR3 sequences, roughly three fifths of which are singletons, and roughly 25% rests with the top ten. This TCR was sampled from a man aged 40-49 years in good health. The V gene is TRBV3-1, the J gene TRBJ2-7, with 8 bases lining up with TRBD1. The sample taken for sequencing was blood. The CDR3 reads CASSQGEWQGAIEQYF. The CDR3 bases are TGTGCCAGCAGCCAAGGGGAGTGGCAGGGGGCGATTGAGCAGTACTTC.